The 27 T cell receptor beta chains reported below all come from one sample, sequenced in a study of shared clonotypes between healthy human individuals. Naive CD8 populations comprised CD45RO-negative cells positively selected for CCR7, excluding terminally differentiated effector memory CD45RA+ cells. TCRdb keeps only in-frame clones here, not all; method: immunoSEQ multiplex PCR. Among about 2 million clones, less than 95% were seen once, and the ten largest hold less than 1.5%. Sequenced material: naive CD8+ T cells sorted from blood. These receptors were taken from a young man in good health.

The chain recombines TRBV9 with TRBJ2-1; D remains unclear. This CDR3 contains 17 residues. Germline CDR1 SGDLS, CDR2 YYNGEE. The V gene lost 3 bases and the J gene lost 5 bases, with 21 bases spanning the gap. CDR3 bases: TGTGCCAGCAGCGATAGGGCCGGCTTATCCCCCCACAATGAGCAGTTCTTC. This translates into CASSDRAGLSPHNEQFF.

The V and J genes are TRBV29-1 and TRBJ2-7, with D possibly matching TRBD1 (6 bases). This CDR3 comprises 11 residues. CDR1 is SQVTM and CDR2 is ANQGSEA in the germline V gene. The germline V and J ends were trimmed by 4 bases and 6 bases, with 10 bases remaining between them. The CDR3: CSVADSGEQYF. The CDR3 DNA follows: TGCAGCGTTGCGGACAGTGGCGAGCAGTACTTC.

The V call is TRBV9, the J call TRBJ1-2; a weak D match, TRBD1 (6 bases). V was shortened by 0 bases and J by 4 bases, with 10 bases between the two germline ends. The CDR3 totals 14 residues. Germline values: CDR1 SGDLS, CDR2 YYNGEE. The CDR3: CASSVAEGGYGYTF. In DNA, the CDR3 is TGTGCCAGCAGCGTAGCTGAGGGGGGCTATGGCTACACCTTC.

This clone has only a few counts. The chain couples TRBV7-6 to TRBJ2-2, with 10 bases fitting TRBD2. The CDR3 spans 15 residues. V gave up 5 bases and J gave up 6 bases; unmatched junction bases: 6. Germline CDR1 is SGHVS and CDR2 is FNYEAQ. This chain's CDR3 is CASSPGLAGAGELFF. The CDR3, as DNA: TGTGCCAGCAGCCCGGGGCTAGCGGGAGCCGGGGAGCTGTTTTTT.

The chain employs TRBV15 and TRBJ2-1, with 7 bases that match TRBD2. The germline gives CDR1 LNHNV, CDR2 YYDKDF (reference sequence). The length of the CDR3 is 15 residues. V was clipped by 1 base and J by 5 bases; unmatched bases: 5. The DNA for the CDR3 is TGTGCCACCAGCAGAGGGCTAGCGGAGAACAATGAGCAGTTCTTC. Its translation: CATSRGLAENNEQFF.

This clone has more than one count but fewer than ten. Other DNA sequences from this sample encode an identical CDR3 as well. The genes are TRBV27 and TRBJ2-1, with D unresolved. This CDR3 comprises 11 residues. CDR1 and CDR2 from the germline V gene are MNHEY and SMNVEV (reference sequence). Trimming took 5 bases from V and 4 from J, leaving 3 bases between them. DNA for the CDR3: TGTGCCAGCAGTCTGTACAATGAGCAGTTCTTC. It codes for CASSLYNEQFF.

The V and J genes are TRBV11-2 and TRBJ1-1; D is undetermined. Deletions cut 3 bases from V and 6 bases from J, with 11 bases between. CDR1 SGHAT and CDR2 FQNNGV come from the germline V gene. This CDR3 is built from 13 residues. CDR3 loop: CASSLSSGPEAFF. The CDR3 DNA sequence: TGTGCCAGCAGCTTGAGTAGTGGCCCTGAAGCTTTCTTT.

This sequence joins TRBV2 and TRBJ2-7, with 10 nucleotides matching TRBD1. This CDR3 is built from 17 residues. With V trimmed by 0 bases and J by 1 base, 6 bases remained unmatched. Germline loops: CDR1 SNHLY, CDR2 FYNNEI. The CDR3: CASSEAGRDRGSYEQYF. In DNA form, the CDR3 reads TGTGCCAGCAGTGAAGCGGGCCGGGACAGGGGATCCTACGAGCAGTACTTC.

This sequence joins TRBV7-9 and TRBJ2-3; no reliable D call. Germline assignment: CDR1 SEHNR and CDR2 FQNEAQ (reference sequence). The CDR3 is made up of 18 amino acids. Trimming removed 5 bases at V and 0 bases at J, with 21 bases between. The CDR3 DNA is TGTGCCAGCAGCCCAACAATCCGAAATTTCGGGAGCACAGATACGCAGTATTTT. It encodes CASSPTIRNFGSTDTQYF.

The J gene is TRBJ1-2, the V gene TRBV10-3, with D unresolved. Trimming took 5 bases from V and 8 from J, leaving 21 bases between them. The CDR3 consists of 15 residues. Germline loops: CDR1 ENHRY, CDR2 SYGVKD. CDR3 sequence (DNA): TGTGCCATCAGTTTCAAACGTGAGGGTATCGACGGCTACACCTTC. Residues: CAISFKREGIDGYTF.

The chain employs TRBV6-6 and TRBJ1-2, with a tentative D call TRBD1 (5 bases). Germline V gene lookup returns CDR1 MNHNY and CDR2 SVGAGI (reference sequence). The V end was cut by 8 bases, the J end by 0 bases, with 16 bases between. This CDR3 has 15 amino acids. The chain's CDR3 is CASHGAGGANYGYTF. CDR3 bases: TGTGCCAGCCATGGTGCGGGGGGGGCTAACTATGGCTACACCTTC.

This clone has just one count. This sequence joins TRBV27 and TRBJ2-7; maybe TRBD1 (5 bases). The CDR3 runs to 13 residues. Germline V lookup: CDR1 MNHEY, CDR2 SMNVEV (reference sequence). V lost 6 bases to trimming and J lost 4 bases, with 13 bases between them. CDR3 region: CASRDLQGYEQYF. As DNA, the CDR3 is TGTGCCAGCAGGGACCTCCAGGGTTACGAGCAGTACTTC.

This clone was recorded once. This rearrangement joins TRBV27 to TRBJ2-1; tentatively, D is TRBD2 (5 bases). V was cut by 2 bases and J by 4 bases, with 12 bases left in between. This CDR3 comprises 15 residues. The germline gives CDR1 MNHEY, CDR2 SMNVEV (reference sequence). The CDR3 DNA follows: TGTGCCAGCAGTTTAACGGCGGGCCCTTACAATGAGCAGTTCTTC. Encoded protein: CASSLTAGPYNEQFF.

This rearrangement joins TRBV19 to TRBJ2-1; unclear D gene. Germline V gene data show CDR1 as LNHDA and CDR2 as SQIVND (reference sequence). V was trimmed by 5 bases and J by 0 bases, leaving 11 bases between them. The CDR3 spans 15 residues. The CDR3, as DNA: TGTGCCAGTAGTGTTACAGATAGCTCCTACAATGAGCAGTTCTTC. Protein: CASSVTDSSYNEQFF.

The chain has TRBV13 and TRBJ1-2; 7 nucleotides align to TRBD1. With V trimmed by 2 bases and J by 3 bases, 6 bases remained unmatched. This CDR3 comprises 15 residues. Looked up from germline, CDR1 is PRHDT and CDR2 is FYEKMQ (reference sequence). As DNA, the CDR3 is TGTGCCAGCAGCTTAAGTCAGGGGGTTGACTATGGCTACACCTTC. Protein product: CASSLSQGVDYGYTF. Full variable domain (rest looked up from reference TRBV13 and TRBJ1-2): AAGVIQSPRHLIKEKRETATLKCYPIPRHDTVYWYQQGPGQDPQFLISFYEKMQSDKGSIPDRFSAQQFSDYHSELNMSSLELGDSALYFCASSLSQGVDYGYTFGSGTRLTVV.

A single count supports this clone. The CDR3 nucleotides read TGTGCCAGCAGCTCACTAGAGGAACCCTACGAGCAGTACTTC. Its protein is CASSSLEEPYEQYF. This chain uses TRBV11-3 with TRBJ2-7, with D possibly TRBD2 on 5 matching bases. The germline V and J ends were trimmed by 4 bases and 2 bases, with 12 bases remaining between them. This CDR3 comprises 14 residues. Germline-derived CDR1 and CDR2 are SGHNT and YENEEA.

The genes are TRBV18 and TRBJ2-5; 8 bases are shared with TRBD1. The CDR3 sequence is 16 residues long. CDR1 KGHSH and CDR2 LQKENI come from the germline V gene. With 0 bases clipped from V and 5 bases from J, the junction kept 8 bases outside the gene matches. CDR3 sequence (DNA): TGTGCCAGCTCACCACCGGACAGGGCCGAATGGGAGACCCAGTACTTC. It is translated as CASSPPDRAEWETQYF.

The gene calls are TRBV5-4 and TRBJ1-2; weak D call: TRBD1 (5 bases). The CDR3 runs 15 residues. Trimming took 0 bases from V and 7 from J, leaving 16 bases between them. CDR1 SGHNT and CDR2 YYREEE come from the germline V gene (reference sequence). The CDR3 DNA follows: TGTGCCAGCAGCTTGGCTGCAGCTGACGGGGGTGGCTACACCTTC. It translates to CASSLAAADGGGYTF.

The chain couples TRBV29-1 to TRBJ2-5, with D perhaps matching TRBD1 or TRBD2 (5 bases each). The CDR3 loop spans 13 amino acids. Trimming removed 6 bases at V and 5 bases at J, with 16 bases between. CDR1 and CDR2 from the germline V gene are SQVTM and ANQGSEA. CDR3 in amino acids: CSVEWDLWETQYF. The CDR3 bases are TGCAGCGTCGAATGGGACCTGTGGGAGACCCAGTACTTC.

As DNA, the CDR3 is TGCGCCAGCAGCCAAGAGGCCATGGGCAGCTCCTACGAGCAGTACTTC. Amino acid sequence: CASSQEAMGSSYEQYF. The chain carries TRBV4-3 and TRBJ2-7; D is uncertain. V was clipped by 0 bases and J by 0 bases, with 12 bases between them. The CDR3 totals 16 residues. CDR1 LGHNA and CDR2 YSLEER come from the germline V gene.

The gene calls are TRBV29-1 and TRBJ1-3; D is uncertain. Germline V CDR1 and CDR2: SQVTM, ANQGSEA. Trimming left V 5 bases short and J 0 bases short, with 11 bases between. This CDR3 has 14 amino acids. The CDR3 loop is CSVIRENSGNTIYF. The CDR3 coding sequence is TGCAGCGTTATAAGGGAAAACTCTGGAAACACCATATATTTT.

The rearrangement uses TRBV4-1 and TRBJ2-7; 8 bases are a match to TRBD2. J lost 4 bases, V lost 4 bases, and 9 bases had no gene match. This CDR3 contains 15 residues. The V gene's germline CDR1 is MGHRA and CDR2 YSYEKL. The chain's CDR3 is CASSRTPGGPYEQYF. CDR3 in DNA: TGCGCCAGCAGCCGGACACCGGGGGGGCCTTACGAGCAGTACTTC.

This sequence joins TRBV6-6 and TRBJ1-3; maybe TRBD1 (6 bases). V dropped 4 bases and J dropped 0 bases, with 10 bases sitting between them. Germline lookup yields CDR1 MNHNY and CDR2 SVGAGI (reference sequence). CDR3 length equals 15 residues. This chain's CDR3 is CASSFRGTSGNTIYF. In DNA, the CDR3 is TGTGCCAGCAGTTTCAGGGGCACCTCTGGAAACACCATATATTTT.

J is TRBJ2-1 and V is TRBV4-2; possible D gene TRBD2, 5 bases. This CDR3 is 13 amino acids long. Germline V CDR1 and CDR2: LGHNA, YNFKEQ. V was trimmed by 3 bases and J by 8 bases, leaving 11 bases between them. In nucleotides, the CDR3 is TGTGCCAGCAGCCAGTCTAGCATCGATGAGCAGTTCTTC. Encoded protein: CASSQSSIDEQFF.

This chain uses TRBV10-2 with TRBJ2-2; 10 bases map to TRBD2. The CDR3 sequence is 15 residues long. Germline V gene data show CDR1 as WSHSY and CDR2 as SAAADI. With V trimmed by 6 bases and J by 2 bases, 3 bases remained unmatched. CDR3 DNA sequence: TGCGCCAGCAGCGGACTAGCGGAAAACACCGGGGAGCTGTTTTTT. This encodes CASSGLAENTGELFF.

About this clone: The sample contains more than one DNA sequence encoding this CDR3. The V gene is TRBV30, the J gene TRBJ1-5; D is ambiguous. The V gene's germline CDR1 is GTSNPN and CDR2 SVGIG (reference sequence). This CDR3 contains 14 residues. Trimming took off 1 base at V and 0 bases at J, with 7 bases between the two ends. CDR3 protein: CAWSGGNSNQPQHF. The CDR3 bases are TGTGCCTGGAGTGGAGGGAATAGCAATCAGCCCCAGCATTTT.

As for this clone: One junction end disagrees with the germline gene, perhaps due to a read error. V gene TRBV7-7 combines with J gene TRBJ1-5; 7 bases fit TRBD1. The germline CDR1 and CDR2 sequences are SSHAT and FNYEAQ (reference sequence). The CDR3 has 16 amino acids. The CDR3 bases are TGTGCTAGCAGCTTAGGGGGGACAGATAGCAATCAGCCCCAGCATTTT. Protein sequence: CASSLGGTDSNQPQHF.